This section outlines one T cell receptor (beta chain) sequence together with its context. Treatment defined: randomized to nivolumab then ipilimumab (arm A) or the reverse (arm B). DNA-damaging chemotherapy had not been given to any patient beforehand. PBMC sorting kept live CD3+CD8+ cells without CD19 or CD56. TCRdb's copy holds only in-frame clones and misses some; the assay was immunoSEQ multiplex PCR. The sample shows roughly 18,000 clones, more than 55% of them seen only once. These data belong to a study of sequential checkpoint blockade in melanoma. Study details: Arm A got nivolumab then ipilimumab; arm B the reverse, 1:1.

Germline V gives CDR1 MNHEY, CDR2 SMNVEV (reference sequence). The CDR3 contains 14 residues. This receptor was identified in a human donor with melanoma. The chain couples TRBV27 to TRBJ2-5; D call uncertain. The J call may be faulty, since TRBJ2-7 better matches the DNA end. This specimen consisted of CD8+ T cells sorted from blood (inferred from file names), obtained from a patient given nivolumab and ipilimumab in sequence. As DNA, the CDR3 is TGTGCCAGCAGTTTGAGCCGGTACCCCTACGAGCAGTACTTC. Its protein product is CASSLSRYPYEQYF.